A single sample is the source of the 14 T cell receptor beta chains below, sequenced in a study of T cell changes during pregnancy in multiple sclerosis. TCRdb's copy holds only in-frame clones and misses some; the assay was immunoSEQ multiplex PCR. This sample has around 80,000 clones, with about 95% found just once. The material sequenced was peripheral blood, taken in the second trimester of pregnancy. These receptors were obtained from a female donor with multiple sclerosis, enrolled in a pregnancy study.

This rearrangement joins TRBV7-2 to TRBJ2-7; D is perhaps TRBD2 (6 bases). This CDR3 has 14 residues. Germline CDR1 is SGHTA and CDR2 is FQGNSA. V was clipped by 5 bases and J by 0 bases, with 11 bases between them. The CDR3 is CASSRAGSSYEQYF. The CDR3 coding sequence is TGTGCCAGCAGCCGGGCGGGGTCCTCCTACGAGCAGTACTTC.

The CDR3 nucleotides are TGCGCCAGCAGCCAAAACCCACGGGCAGGGGGCTTTAGCTCTAATGAAAAACTGTTTTTT. It specifies CASSQNPRAGGFSSNEKLFF. J is TRBJ1-4 and V is TRBV4-1, with 8 bases that match TRBD1. From germline, CDR1 is MGHRA and CDR2 YSYEKL. V was clipped by 2 bases and J by 3 bases; unmatched bases: 17. There are 20 residues in the CDR3.

The V and J genes are TRBV19 and TRBJ2-7; possibly TRBD2 for D (6 bases). V gave up 6 bases and J gave up 0 bases, with 9 bases separating them. CDR3 size: 13 residues. The V gene's germline CDR1 is LNHDA and CDR2 SQIVND (reference sequence). Here the CDR3 DNA reads TGTGCCAGTAGAAACGGGGGCTCCTACGAGCAGTACTTC. Translation: CASRNGGSYEQYF.

This rearrangement joins TRBV5-1 to TRBJ2-1, with D perhaps TRBD2 (6 bases). This CDR3 region has 17 residues. The V and J ends lost 3 bases and 2 bases respectively, with 18 bases between them. Germline V CDR1 and CDR2: SGHRS, YFSETQ. CDR3: CASSYGGWGVTYNEQFF. The DNA of the CDR3 is TGCGCCAGCAGCTACGGAGGCTGGGGGGTCACCTACAATGAGCAGTTCTTC.

The chain carries TRBV13 and TRBJ2-3; 10 bases line up with TRBD2. The CDR3 sequence is 17 residues long. The trim removed 3 bases at V and 5 bases at J, leaving 11 bases unmatched. In germline, CDR1 is PRHDT, CDR2 FYEKMQ (reference sequence). CDR3 region: CASSLELAGIGGDTQYF. The CDR3 DNA reads as TGTGCCAGCAGCTTGGAACTAGCGGGAATCGGGGGAGATACGCAGTATTTT.

The chain has TRBV19 and TRBJ1-5; 8 nucleotides line up with TRBD1. The CDR3 extends over 16 amino acids. Unmatched junction bases numbered 11, after V lost 3 bases and J lost 7 bases. The V gene's germline CDR1 is LNHDA and CDR2 SQIVND (reference sequence). The CDR3 bases are TGTGCCAGTAGTATCGGCCTCGACAGGGGCGAACAGCCCCAGCATTTT. The encoded protein is CASSIGLDRGEQPQHF.

V and J are TRBV6-6 and TRBJ1-2, with D unclear. CDR1 is MNHNY, CDR2 SVGAGI, per germline (reference sequence). The CDR3 contains 12 residues. V was pared by 5 bases and J by 7 bases, with 11 bases between. As DNA, the CDR3 is TGTGCCAGCAGTATCAACGCAGGTGGCTACACCTTC. Translation gives CASSINAGGYTF.

The chain's CDR3 is CASSVGTTGELFF. As DNA, the CDR3 is TGTGCCAGCAGCGTAGGGACAACCGGGGAGCTGTTTTTT. The chain employs TRBV9 and TRBJ2-2; possible D gene TRBD1, 5 bases. The CDR3 runs to 13 residues. V lost 0 bases and J 5 bases, leaving 5 bases between the germline ends. CDR1 and CDR2 from the germline V gene are SGDLS and YYNGEE.

This clone was seen only once. This chain links TRBV14 with TRBJ2-7; D unresolved. Germline loops: CDR1 SGHDN, CDR2 FVKESK. Between the trimmed V and J ends, which lost 4 bases and 9 bases, there was a span of 19 bases. The CDR3 has 14 residues. CDR3 bases: TGTGCCAGCAGCCGAAACCGACTGGAGATTGGGCAGTACTTC. Its translation is CASSRNRLEIGQYF.

A single count supports this clone. The rearrangement links TRBV13 to TRBJ2-7, with D maybe TRBD1 (6 bases). The germline V gene encodes CDR1 PRHDT and CDR2 FYEKMQ (reference sequence). Trimming pared 0 bases from V and 3 bases from J, leaving 9 bases between. The CDR3 is 14 residues long. The CDR3 is CASSLGGQHYEQYF. CDR3 DNA: TGTGCCAGCAGCTTAGGAGGACAGCACTACGAGCAGTACTTC.

The V and J genes are TRBV6-1 and TRBJ1-5; maybe TRBD1 (6 bases). Trimming cost V 3 bases and J 6 bases, with 12 bases left between them. CDR3 length: 14 amino acids. In germline, CDR1 is MNHNS, CDR2 SASEGT. The CDR3 DNA sequence: TGTGCCAGCAGTGAGATAGACAGGTCTCAGCCCCAGCATTTT. Translation: CASSEIDRSQPQHF.

V gene TRBV2 combines with J gene TRBJ1-1; 9 bases match TRBD1. Germline V gene lookup returns CDR1 SNHLY and CDR2 FYNNEI. J was trimmed by 10 bases and V by 3 bases; bases with no gene match: 15. The CDR3 sequence is 16 residues long. The DNA of the CDR3 is TGTGCCAGCAGTGAGTCAACACCCGGGACAGGGCGGGGAGCTTTCTTT. Encoded protein: CASSESTPGTGRGAFF.

Written as DNA, the CDR3 is TGTGCCAGCACCCCAGGGTCCTACGAGCAGTACTTC. It translates to CASTPGSYEQYF. The chain carries TRBV28 and TRBJ2-7, with D perhaps matching TRBD1 (5 bases). V shed 7 bases and J shed 1 base, with 8 bases lying between them. The CDR3 is 12 amino acids. CDR1 and CDR2 (germline): MDHEN, SYDVKM.

J is TRBJ2-5 and V is TRBV7-3, with D possibly TRBD2 on 5 matching bases. CDR3 length equals 15 residues. The germline V gene has CDR1 SGHTA and CDR2 FQGTGA. Trimming cost V 4 bases and J 4 bases, with 16 bases left between them. The DNA of the CDR3 is TGTGCCAGCAGCTCCATAGTAGGGAGCCTAGAGACCCAGTACTTC. Translating it yields CASSSIVGSLETQYF. Combining the CDR3 with reference TRBV7-3 and TRBJ2-5 gives the whole variable domain GAGVSQTPSNKVTEKGKYVELRCDPISGHTALYWYRQSLGQGPEFLIYFQGTGAADDSGLPNDRFFAVRPEGSVSTLKIQRTERGDSAVYLCASSSIVGSLETQYFGPGTRLLVL.